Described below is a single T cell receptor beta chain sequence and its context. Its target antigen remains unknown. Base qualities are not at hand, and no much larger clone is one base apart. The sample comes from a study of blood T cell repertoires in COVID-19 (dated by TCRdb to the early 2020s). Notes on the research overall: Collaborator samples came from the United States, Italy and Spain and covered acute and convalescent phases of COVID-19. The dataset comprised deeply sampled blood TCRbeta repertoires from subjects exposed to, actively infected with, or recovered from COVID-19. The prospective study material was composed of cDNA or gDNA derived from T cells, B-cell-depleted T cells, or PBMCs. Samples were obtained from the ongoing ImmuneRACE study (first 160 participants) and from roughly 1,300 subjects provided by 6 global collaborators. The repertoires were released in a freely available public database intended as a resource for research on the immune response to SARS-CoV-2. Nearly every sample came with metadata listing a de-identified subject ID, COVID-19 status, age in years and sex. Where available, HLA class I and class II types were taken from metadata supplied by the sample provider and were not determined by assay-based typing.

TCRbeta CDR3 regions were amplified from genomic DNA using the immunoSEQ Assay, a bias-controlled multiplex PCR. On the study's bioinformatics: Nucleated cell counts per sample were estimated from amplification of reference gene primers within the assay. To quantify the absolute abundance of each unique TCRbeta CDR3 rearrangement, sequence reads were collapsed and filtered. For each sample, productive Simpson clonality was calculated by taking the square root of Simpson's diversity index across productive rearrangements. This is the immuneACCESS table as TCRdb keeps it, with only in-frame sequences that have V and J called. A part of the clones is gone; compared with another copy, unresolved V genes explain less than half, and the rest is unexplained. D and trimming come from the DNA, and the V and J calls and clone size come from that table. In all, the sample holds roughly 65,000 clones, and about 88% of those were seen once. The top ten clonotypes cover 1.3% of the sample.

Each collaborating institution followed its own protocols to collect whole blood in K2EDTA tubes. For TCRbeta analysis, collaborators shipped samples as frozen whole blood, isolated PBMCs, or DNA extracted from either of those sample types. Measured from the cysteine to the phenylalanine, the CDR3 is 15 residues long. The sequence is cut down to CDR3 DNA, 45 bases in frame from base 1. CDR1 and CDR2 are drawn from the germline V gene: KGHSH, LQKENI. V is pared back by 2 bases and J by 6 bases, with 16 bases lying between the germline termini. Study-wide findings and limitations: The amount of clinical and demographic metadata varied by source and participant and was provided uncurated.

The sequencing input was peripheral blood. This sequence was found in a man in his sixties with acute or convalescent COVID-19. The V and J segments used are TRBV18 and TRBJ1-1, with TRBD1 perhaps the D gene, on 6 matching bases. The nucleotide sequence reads TGTGCCAGCTCACCAACGGCAGGGGCGGACCCTGAAGCTTTCTTT. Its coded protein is CASSPTAGADPEAFF.